What follows are 10 T cell receptor beta chains derived from one specimen sequenced in a study of blood T cell repertoires in COVID-19. The method was immunoSEQ multiplex PCR; TCRdb's version includes in-frame clones alone and lacks a portion of them. The sample lists about 170,000 clones; around 90% were seen once. The sample consisted of peripheral blood. Source of these receptors: a man aged 50 to 60 who had recovered from COVID-19.

Only one count was recorded for this clone. Other DNA variants within this sample encode the same CDR3. The chain links TRBV5-1 to TRBJ1-2, with 8 bases identical to TRBD1. This CDR3 is 14 amino acids long. Germline V CDR1 and CDR2: SGHRS, YFSETQ. V lost 2 bases to trimming and J lost 3 bases; unmatched junction nucleotides: 3. The CDR3 DNA reads TGCGCCAGCAGCTTAGGACAGGGAGACTATGGCTACACCTTC. This gives the protein CASSLGQGDYGYTF.

The chain joins TRBV2 to TRBJ1-4, with 7 bases matching TRBD1. V lost 0 bases to trimming and J lost 9 bases; unmatched junction nucleotides: 4. Per germline, CDR1 SNHLY and CDR2 FYNNEI. This CDR3 comprises 14 residues. The CDR3: CASSEAQQGKKLFF. DNA of the CDR3: TGTGCCAGCAGTGAAGCACAACAGGGGAAAAAACTGTTTTTT.

The V and J genes are TRBV6-6 and TRBJ2-5, with 8 bases fitting TRBD1. This CDR3 spans 14 amino acids. The germline V gene encodes CDR1 MNHNY and CDR2 SVGAGI (reference sequence). V gave up 2 bases and J gave up 3 bases; unmatched junction bases: 2. CDR3 residues: CASSYPGQEETQYF. CDR3 in DNA: TGTGCCAGCAGTTACCCGGGACAGGAAGAGACCCAGTACTTC.

This chain links TRBV12-3 or TRBV12-4 with TRBJ2-7, with TRBD1 as a possible D gene (5 bases). V was cut by 1 base and J by 5 bases, with 6 bases left in between. This CDR3 has 12 amino acids. CDR3 DNA: TGTGCCAGCAGTTTAGGGGGCCACGAGCAGTACTTC. It specifies CASSLGGHEQYF.

The rearrangement uses TRBV10-2 and TRBJ2-1; D is possibly TRBD2 (5 bases). The CDR3 extends over 15 amino acids. Germline V gene sequence: CDR1 WSHSY, CDR2 SAAADI. The V end lost 6 bases, the J end lost 8 bases, and 20 bases lay between the germline ends. The CDR3 here is CASSSLAVAWDEQFF. In DNA form, the CDR3 reads TGCGCCAGCAGCTCTCTAGCCGTTGCGTGGGATGAGCAGTTCTTC.

The V and J genes are TRBV10-2 and TRBJ1-5; D call uncertain. Germline V gene sequence: CDR1 WSHSY, CDR2 SAAADI. Trimming removed 10 bases from V and 1 base from J, with 14 bases in between. The length of the CDR3 is 14 residues. CDR3 sequence: CATAGGGSNQPQHF. The CDR3 coding sequence is TGCGCCACCGCAGGAGGAGGAAGCAATCAGCCCCAGCATTTT.

The rearrangement joins TRBV2 to TRBJ2-3; 10 bases map to TRBD1. This CDR3 is built from 15 residues. The V and J ends lost 6 bases and 5 bases, in that order; junction bases with no gene match: 8. CDR1 and CDR2 from the germline V gene are SNHLY and FYNNEI. CDR3 nucleotides: TGTGCCAGCAGGAAGGGGGACAGGGGTGGAGATACGCAGTATTTT. It is translated as CASRKGDRGGDTQYF. The full variable domain, rest sourced from reference TRBV2 and TRBJ2-3, is EPEVTQTPSHQVTQMGQEVILRCVPISNHLYFYWYRQILGQKVEFLVSFYNNEISEKSEIFDDQFSVERPDGSNFTLKIRSTKLEDSAMYFCASRKGDRGGDTQYFGPGTRLTVL.

The gene calls are TRBV7-6 and TRBJ2-7; D is ambiguous. The CDR3 covers 12 residues. V lost 3 bases to trimming and J lost 7 bases, with 10 bases between them. Germline CDR1 SGHVS, CDR2 FNYEAQ. The CDR3, as DNA: TGTGCCAGCAGCTTTGATTCGAGGGAGCAGTACTTC. It translates to CASSFDSREQYF.

The rearrangement joins TRBV21-1 to TRBJ2-7; no DNA check was done on the table's D call, TRBD2. TRBV21-1 is marked as a pseudogene. The CDR3 consists of 19 residues. The CDR3 DNA follows: TGTGCCAGCAGCAAAGGTCGATCCGGACTTTGGCAGACTTACTACGAGCAGTACTTC. It encodes CASSKGRSGLWQTYYEQYF.

This rearrangement joins TRBV5-4 to TRBJ1-1; no clear D gene. From germline, CDR1 is SGHNT and CDR2 YYREEE (reference sequence). Trimming removed 1 base at V and 6 bases at J, with 10 bases between. The CDR3 consists of 13 residues. Here the CDR3 reads CASSLREGAEAFF. CDR3 in DNA: TGTGCCAGCAGCTTGAGGGAGGGCGCTGAAGCTTTCTTT.